A single T cell receptor (beta chain) is shown here with its context. Its antigen target is currently unknown. There are no base qualities to consult, and no much larger clone falls within one base. Library method: the immunoSEQ multiplex PCR assay. As for the original processing: To diagnose cytomegalovirus status from the catalog of TCR beta chain sequences, a statistical classification framework was built. Not all clones reach the TCRdb copy of this immuneACCESS table, which keeps in-frame sequences only. Checked studies attribute under half of the gap to unresolved V genes and leave the rest unexplained. D and trimming come from the DNA, and the V and J calls and clone size come from that table. The sample table lists about 88,000 clones, roughly 84% of them with a count of one. The ten largest clones add up to about an eighth of the sample. This sample stems from a study of cytomegalovirus exposure and HLA in healthy donors (dated by TCRdb to the late 2010s). Study-level background: The 666 repertoires of the first cohort and the 110 or so validation repertoires were produced on the same platform, according to a later analysis. The study aimed to test whether signatures of past pathogen exposure could be identified by cataloging public T cell receptors. Along with the approximately 700-subject first cohort, a separate validation cohort of more than 90 different subjects was used. To predict cytomegalovirus infection status, the study brought together high-throughput TCR immunosequencing, statistical association of individual TCRs with disease status, and machine learning. Results and caveats for the whole study, not just this receptor: In vitro tests confirmed that a few of the cytomegalovirus-associated TCR beta chains recognize cytomegalovirus antigens. The study gave a list of 150 to 200 TCR beta chains associated with cytomegalovirus. The authors suggested that the approach could potentially be generalized to other disease states and immunological phenotypes. Subsequent analysis determined that TCRs grouped into clusters in the first cohort also showed a tendency toward co-occurrence across the 130 or so validation repertoires, and approximately 93% of cluster scores exceeded 0. While some public TCRs were present in many individuals, most TCR sequences turned up only very rarely across donors. The classifier was reported to diagnose cytomegalovirus status with high specificity and sensitivity in both the original cohort and the validation cohort. A later analysis had no HLA typing for the validation cohort, so co-occurrence there was scored across all 120 repertoires.

Reading the germline V gene gives CDR1 SGHTS and CDR2 YDEGEE. V drops 2 bases and J drops 3 bases, leaving 19 bases in between. Spanning cysteine to phenylalanine, the CDR3 consists of 17 amino acids. Of all the DNA, just the CDR3 is kept, 51 bases in frame from base 1. The donors were included in the validation cohort of over a hundred subjects, a group kept apart from the approximately 650-subject first cohort. The sequencing input was PBMCs. Here the chain combines TRBV5-8 and TRBJ2-3; TRBD2 is perhaps the D gene, given 6 matching bases. The origin of this receptor is a woman under 30 in good health and CMV-seropositive. The DNA reads TGTGCCAGCAGCTTCCTCTCGTCGCATGGGGGGACAGATACGCAGTATTTT. Its amino acids are CASSFLSSHGGTDTQYF. The full variable domain, with segments outside the CDR3 supplied by the reference TRBV5-8 and TRBJ2-3 proteins, appears as EAGVTQSPTHLIKTRGQQATLRCSPISGHTSVYWYQQALGLGLQFLLWYDEGEERNRGNFPPRFSGRQFPNYSSELNVNALELEDSALYLCASSFLSSHGGTDTQYFGPGTRLTVL.